Listed below are T cell receptor beta chains from one sample, sequenced in a study of T cell repertoires in aging, cancer and after chemotherapy. TCRdb fed the multiplex PCR reads into MiXCR, producing one record per CDR3 protein. The table has thousands of distinct CDR3 sequences, under 60% seen once; the top ten hold 56%. Input material: blood. Receptors originate from a human donor with a blood cancer. CDR3s include the opening cysteine and the closing phenylalanine or tryptophan. Fields, in order: clone size, D gene, V gene, J gene, CDR3 protein, CDR3 DNA. The D gene is left open where the match is weak. Size tells how often a clone was seen (once, few, many) or the class of an expanded clone, and some rows leave it out.

-	TRBD1	TRBV30	TRBJ1-1	CGSSNRGRRMNTEAFF	TGTGGCAGTAGTAACAGGGGTCGTCGTATGAACACTGAAGCTTTCTTT
-	-	TRBV30	TRBJ1-5	CAWSPGGRDQPQHF	TGTGCCTGGAGCCCCGGGGGCCGGGATCAGCCCCAGCATTTT
-	-	TRBV6-5	TRBJ2-7	CASSGVQGKSHEQYF	TGTGCCAGCTCGGGAGTTCAGGGGAAGTCTCACGAGCAGTACTTC
-	-	TRBV7-4	TRBJ1-6	CASSLALEGNSPLHF	TGTGCCAGCAGCTTAGCGCTGGAGGGGAATTCACCCCTCCACTTT
-	TRBD1	TRBV6-5	TRBJ2-3	CASSLRDRGRDTQYF	TGTGCCAGCAGCCTCCGGGACAGGGGGCGGGATACGCAGTATTTT
few	-	TRBV6-1	TRBJ2-3	CASSGQGQGTDTQYF	TGTGCCAGCAGTGGGCAGGGCCAGGGGACAGATACGCAGTATTTT
-	TRBD1	TRBV27	TRBJ1-2	CASSLSARQGFNYGYTF	TGTGCCAGCAGTTTATCAGCCAGACAGGGGTTTAACTATGGCTACACCTTC
-	-	TRBV30	TRBJ2-5	CACFSGSETQYF	TGTGCCTGTTTTTCAGGGTCAGAGACCCAGTACTTC
-	TRBD1	TRBV6-1	TRBJ2-7	CASSLGQGWGEQYF	TGTGCCAGCAGTCTAGGACAGGGTTGGGGCGAGCAGTACTTC
few	-	TRBV29-1	TRBJ2-7	CSVVSGSSYEQYF	TGCAGCGTTGTCTCCGGGAGCTCCTACGAGCAGTACTTC
few	TRBD1	TRBV6-1	TRBJ1-2	CASSAGQGVSYGYTF	TGTGCCAGCAGCGCGGGACAGGGTGTTAGTTATGGCTACACCTTC
few	-	TRBV30	TRBJ1-2	CAWRVGIVGDGYTF	TGTGCCTGGAGAGTGGGGATTGTAGGGGATGGCTACACCTTC
-	-	TRBV7-6	TRBJ2-2	CASSSSPSGSTGELFF	TGTGCCAGCAGCTCATCTCCCAGCGGGTCTACCGGGGAGCTGTTTTTT
-	TRBD2	TRBV6-2/TRBV6-3	TRBJ2-7	CASSASTSGSYEQYF	TGTGCCAGCAGTGCCTCGACTAGCGGGAGCTACGAGCAGTACTTC
-	-	TRBV5-6	TRBJ1-2	CASSLFGEVNYGYTF	TGTGCCAGCAGCTTGTTCGGTGAGGTTAACTATGGCTACACCTTC
few	-	TRBV12-3/TRBV12-4	TRBJ2-6	CAMKLSSGANVLTF	TGTGCCATGAAGCTTAGCTCTGGGGCCAACGTCCTGACTTTC
few	-	TRBV10-3	TRBJ2-7	CAISEQPLYEQYF	TGTGCCATCAGTGAACAGCCATTATACGAGCAGTACTTC
few	-	TRBV6-5	TRBJ2-7	CASQRASSYEQYF	TGTGCCTCCCAGCGGGCTAGCTCCTACGAGCAGTACTTC
-	-	TRBV11-3	TRBJ2-5	CASSSQGGLETQYF	TGTGCCAGCAGCTCTCAGGGGGGCCTGGAGACCCAGTACTTC
-	-	TRBV29-1	TRBJ1-1	CSVEDQEIGNTEAFF	TGCAGCGTTGAAGATCAGGAAATAGGAAACACTGAAGCTTTCTTT
hyperexpanded	TRBD1	TRBV5-6	TRBJ1-2	CASSPTPPGQDYGYTF	TGTGCCAGCAGCCCCACGCCCCCGGGACAGGATTATGGCTACACCTTC
-	-	TRBV7-6	TRBJ2-7	CASSSLGDRSYEQYF	TGTGCCAGCAGTTCGCTCGGGGACCGCTCCTACGAGCAGTACTTC
-	-	TRBV6-5	TRBJ1-6	CASSYRDTGYTLHF	TGTGCCAGCAGTTACCGGGACACCGGATACACCCTCCACTTT
few	-	TRBV11-3	TRBJ2-3	CASSHRRSSTDTQYF	TGTGCCAGCAGCCATCGCCGGTCTAGCACAGATACGCAGTATTTT
-	-	TRBV19	TRBJ2-5	CASSTTVSAVETQYF	TGTGCCAGTAGTACGACCGTGTCCGCGGTGGAGACCCAGTACTTC
-	-	TRBV19	TRBJ2-3	CASSPTANTQYF	TGTGCCAGTAGCCCGACTGCGAATACGCAGTATTTT
-	TRBD1	TRBV6-6	TRBJ2-7	CASSYRDSLYEQYF	TGCGCCAGCAGCTACCGGGACAGTCTCTACGAGCAGTACTTC
-	-	TRBV11-3	TRBJ2-1	CASGTNSYNEQFF	TGTGCCAGCGGCACAAACAGCTACAATGAGCAGTTCTTC
-	-	TRBV6-5	TRBJ1-5	CASMSRQGYGYSNQPQHF	TGTGCCAGCATGTCGCGGCAGGGCTACGGGTATAGCAATCAGCCCCAGCATTTT
-	-	TRBV6-5	TRBJ2-1	CASAQTPSFEQFF	TGTGCCAGCGCCCAAACACCTAGCTTTGAGCAGTTCTTC
once	-	TRBV6-5	TRBJ2-2	CASRQDNTGELFF	TGTGCCAGCCGACAGGATAACACCGGGGAGCTGTTTTTT
once	-	TRBV30	TRBJ2-2	CAWSVLGTSHGELFF	TGTGCCTGGAGTGTACTAGGGACGTCCCACGGGGAGCTGTTTTTT
-	TRBD1	TRBV29-1	TRBJ2-7	CSGGFRTGDEQYF	TGCAGCGGAGGGTTTAGGACAGGGGACGAGCAGTACTTC
-	-	TRBV29-1	TRBJ1-1	CSVGWDSEAFF	TGCAGCGTTGGATGGGATTCTGAAGCTTTCTTT
-	TRBD2	TRBV6-2/TRBV6-3	TRBJ2-1	CASSYPVAGGRNEQFF	TGTGCCAGCAGTTACCCCGTGGCGGGAGGGCGCAATGAGCAGTTCTTC
-	-	TRBV6-5	TRBJ1-2	CASSYSIGAGYYGYTF	TGTGCCAGCAGTTACTCGATAGGAGCAGGGTACTATGGCTACACCTTC
-	TRBD2	TRBV11-2	TRBJ2-2	CASSPRLAVNTGELFF	TGTGCCAGCAGCCCGAGACTAGCGGTGAACACCGGGGAGCTGTTTTTT
-	-	TRBV6-5	TRBJ1-3	CASSYSYTGRSGNTIYF	TGTGCCAGCAGTTACTCCTATACAGGGAGATCTGGAAACACCATATATTTT
few	TRBD1	TRBV27	TRBJ2-3	CASSQQGWGTDTQYF	TGTGCCAGCAGTCAACAGGGGTGGGGCACAGATACGCAGTATTTT
-	TRBD2	TRBV20-1	TRBJ2-1	CSVPTGTSGRSYNEQFF	TGCAGTGTTCCAACCGGGACTAGCGGGAGGTCCTACAATGAGCAGTTCTTC
-	-	TRBV6-5	TRBJ2-4	CASRLEGEYSIQYF	TGTGCCAGTCGCCTAGAGGGAGAGTATAGCATTCAGTACTTC
-	-	TRBV6-1	TRBJ1-5	CASKVGRSNQPQHF	TGTGCCAGCAAGGTGGGCAGATCGAATCAGCCCCAGCATTTT
medium-sized	-	TRBV6-6	TRBJ1-6	CASRGTRGARSPLHF	TGTGCCAGCAGAGGGACAAGAGGTGCCCGTTCACCCCTCCACTTT
-	TRBD2	TRBV7-6	TRBJ2-3	CASSPGLAGADTQYF	TGTGCCAGCAGCCCGGGACTAGCGGGAGCTGATACGCAGTATTTT
-	-	TRBV7-2	TRBJ2-7	CASSSRDGYEQYF	TGTGCCAGCAGCTCCAGGGACGGCTACGAGCAGTACTTC
-	-	TRBV7-5	TRBJ1-5	CISVPEASTPQDNQPQHF	-
-	-	TRBV5-6	TRBJ2-3	CASSFIVRQGRADTQYF	TGTGCCAGCAGCTTTATAGTCCGACAGGGGAGGGCAGATACGCAGTATTTT
-	-	TRBV6-5	TRBJ2-3	CASSPTGAGADTQYF	TGTGCCAGCAGTCCCACGGGGGCAGGCGCAGATACGCAGTATTTT
-	-	TRBV5-6	TRBJ2-1	CASSPEALAHEQFF	TGCGCCAGCAGCCCGGAGGCCCTAGCACATGAGCAGTTCTTC
-	-	TRBV15	TRBJ2-1	CATSSGRRDSNEQFF	TGTGCCACCAGCAGCGGGCGGCGGGACAGCAATGAGCAGTTCTTC
-	-	TRBV27	TRBJ2-1	CASRGRSGYNEQFF	TGTGCCAGCAGGGGCCGTTCGGGGTACAATGAGCAGTTCTTC
-	TRBD2	TRBV6-2/TRBV6-3	TRBJ2-3	CASSKTSLSTDTQYF	TGTGCCAGCAGTAAGACTAGCCTTAGCACAGATACGCAGTATTTT
-	-	TRBV7-9	TRBJ2-6	CASGPSGANVLTF	TGTGCCAGCGGACCCTCTGGGGCCAACGTCCTGACTTTC
-	-	TRBV6-1	TRBJ1-3	CASSLQGNTIYF	TGTGCCAGCAGTCTACAGGGAAACACCATATATTTT